A selection of T cell receptor beta chains follows, all from one sample in a study of CD8 T cells in ankylosing spondylitis. Via MiXCR, TCRdb re-called the 5' RACE reads, giving one row per CDR3 protein. The sample records a few hundred thousand distinct CDR3 sequences, less than 10% being singletons. Sequenced material: blood, either unsorted or a sorted T cell fraction (not recorded which). The receptors originated from a male donor with ankylosing spondylitis. Each CDR3 is given with its conserved first and last residue. The D gene is left open where the match is weak. Part of the rows lack a size; the others show once, few, many or a class for expanded clones.

v_call: TRBV12-3/TRBV12-4
clone_size: NA
j_call: TRBJ2-5
d_call: NA
cdr3_aa: CASSPGSGRGQETQYF
cdr3_nt: TGTGCCAGCAGTCCCGGGAGCGGCAGGGGCCAAGAGACCCAGTACTTC

v_call: TRBV5-5
clone_size: NA
j_call: TRBJ1-5
d_call: NA
cdr3_aa: CASSLGGTGQPQHF
cdr3_nt: TGTGCCAGCAGCTTGGGGGGAACAGGGCAGCCCCAGCATTTT

v_call: TRBV7-9
clone_size: NA
j_call: TRBJ2-5
d_call: NA
cdr3_aa: CASSLGWTQYF
cdr3_nt: TGTGCCAGCAGCTTGGGTTGGACCCAGTACTTC

v_call: TRBV29-1
clone_size: few
j_call: TRBJ2-1
d_call: NA
cdr3_aa: CSVETRGYNEQFF
cdr3_nt: TGCAGCGTTGAAACAAGGGGGTACAATGAGCAGTTCTTC

v_call: TRBV27
clone_size: NA
j_call: TRBJ2-7
d_call: TRBD2
cdr3_aa: CATSSGRAHF
cdr3_nt: TGTGCCACCAGTAGCGGGAGGGCACACTTC

v_call: TRBV20-1
clone_size: few
j_call: TRBJ2-1
d_call: NA
cdr3_aa: CSARAAPPTRSSSNEQFF
cdr3_nt: TGCAGTGCTAGAGCAGCCCCACCGACTAGAAGTTCGTCCAATGAGCAGTTCTTC

v_call: TRBV20-1
clone_size: few
j_call: TRBJ2-7
d_call: TRBD1
cdr3_aa: CSALWGQGVAEQYF
cdr3_nt: TGCAGTGCTCTCTGGGGACAGGGGGTGGCCGAGCAGTACTTC

v_call: TRBV4-3
clone_size: few
j_call: TRBJ2-5
d_call: TRBD2
cdr3_aa: CASSHAGGETQYF
cdr3_nt: TGCGCCAGCAGCCACGCGGGAGGGGAGACCCAGTACTTC

v_call: TRBV10-2
clone_size: NA
j_call: TRBJ1-6
d_call: NA
cdr3_aa: CASRGWTAGVARSPLHF
cdr3_nt: TGCGCCAGCAGAGGCTGGACAGCGGGGGTAGCTCGATCACCCCTCCACTTT

v_call: TRBV20-1
clone_size: many
j_call: TRBJ2-7
d_call: TRBD2
cdr3_aa: CSAFPSREGGYEQYF
cdr3_nt: TGCAGTGCTTTTCCGTCGCGGGAGGGAGGCTACGAGCAGTACTTC

v_call: TRBV24-1
clone_size: few
j_call: TRBJ2-3
d_call: NA
cdr3_aa: CATSDFGQYTQYF
cdr3_nt: TGTGCCACCAGTGATTTTGGGCAGTATACGCAGTATTTT

v_call: TRBV5-1
clone_size: few
j_call: TRBJ2-6
d_call: NA
cdr3_aa: CASSLDPGRISGANVLTF
cdr3_nt: TGCGCCAGCAGCTTGGATCCAGGTAGAATTTCTGGGGCCAACGTCCTGACTTTC

v_call: TRBV4-3
clone_size: NA
j_call: TRBJ2-3
d_call: TRBD2
cdr3_aa: CASSQPPSGRVATQYF
cdr3_nt: TGCGCCAGCAGCCAACCGCCTAGCGGGAGAGTGGCTACGCAGTATTTT

v_call: TRBV20-1
clone_size: NA
j_call: TRBJ1-5
d_call: NA
cdr3_aa: CSARAPGYNQPQHF
cdr3_nt: TGCAGTGCTAGGGCTCCCGGCTACAATCAGCCCCAGCATTTT

v_call: TRBV28
clone_size: few
j_call: TRBJ2-2
d_call: NA
cdr3_aa: CATPGTNTGELFF
cdr3_nt: TGTGCCACCCCCGGGACCAACACCGGGGAGCTGTTTTTT

v_call: TRBV2
clone_size: many
j_call: TRBJ2-5
d_call: NA
cdr3_aa: CASSDRETQYF
cdr3_nt: TGTGCCAGCAGTGATAGGGAGACCCAGTACTTC

v_call: TRBV11-2
clone_size: few
j_call: TRBJ2-2
d_call: NA
cdr3_aa: CASSLEMRGPGELFF
cdr3_nt: TGTGCCAGCAGCTTAGAGATGAGGGGCCCCGGGGAGCTGTTTTTT

v_call: TRBV5-1
clone_size: NA
j_call: TRBJ2-3
d_call: TRBD2
cdr3_aa: CASSLGPLGAGGSDTQYF
cdr3_nt: TGCGCCAGCAGCTTGGGCCCTCTCGGGGCGGGAGGATCAGATACGCAGTATTTT

v_call: TRBV5-1
clone_size: few
j_call: TRBJ1-4
d_call: NA
cdr3_aa: CASSYDGASTNEKLFF
cdr3_nt: TGCGCCAGCAGCTACGATGGAGCTTCAACTAATGAAAAACTGTTTTTT

v_call: TRBV6-2/TRBV6-3
clone_size: few
j_call: TRBJ2-7
d_call: TRBD1
cdr3_aa: CASSLPGQATYEQYF
cdr3_nt: TGTGCCAGCAGTCTACCGGGACAGGCGACCTACGAGCAGTACTTC

v_call: TRBV28
clone_size: NA
j_call: TRBJ2-7
d_call: NA
cdr3_aa: CASSFGVYSYEQYF
cdr3_nt: TGTGCCAGCAGTTTCGGCGTTTACTCCTACGAGCAGTACTTC

v_call: TRBV5-1
clone_size: NA
j_call: TRBJ1-5
d_call: TRBD1
cdr3_aa: CASSTNAGGQPQHF
cdr3_nt: TGCGCCAGCAGCACAAATGCAGGGGGACAGCCCCAGCATTTT

v_call: TRBV20-1
clone_size: NA
j_call: TRBJ2-7
d_call: NA
cdr3_aa: CSARVSGVPYEQYF
cdr3_nt: TGCAGTGCTAGGGTGTCAGGAGTACCCTACGAGCAGTACTTC

v_call: TRBV28
clone_size: many
j_call: TRBJ2-6
d_call: NA
cdr3_aa: CASSLYLSGANVLTF
cdr3_nt: TGTGCCAGCAGTTTATACCTCTCTGGGGCCAACGTCCTGACTTTC

v_call: TRBV10-3
clone_size: many
j_call: TRBJ2-1
d_call: NA
cdr3_aa: CASKFDSSSYNEQFF
cdr3_nt: TGTGCCAGCAAATTCGACTCGAGCTCCTACAATGAGCAGTTCTTC

v_call: TRBV7-2
clone_size: few
j_call: TRBJ2-1
d_call: TRBD2
cdr3_aa: CASSLVTSGTSYNEQFF
cdr3_nt: TGTGCCAGCAGCTTAGTTACTAGCGGGACCTCCTACAATGAGCAGTTCTTC

v_call: TRBV12-3/TRBV12-4
clone_size: few
j_call: TRBJ2-1
d_call: NA
cdr3_aa: CASTGGAYNEQFF
cdr3_nt: TGTGCCAGCACTGGGGGCGCCTACAATGAGCAGTTCTTC

v_call: TRBV12-3/TRBV12-4
clone_size: few
j_call: TRBJ2-7
d_call: NA
cdr3_aa: CASSSSGQGGEQYF
cdr3_nt: TGTGCCAGCAGCTCTAGCGGACAGGGAGGCGAGCAGTACTTC

v_call: TRBV3-1
clone_size: NA
j_call: TRBJ2-1
d_call: NA
cdr3_aa: CASRPFPGYEQFF
cdr3_nt: TGTGCCAGCAGACCGTTCCCGGGATATGAGCAGTTCTTC

v_call: TRBV2
clone_size: few
j_call: TRBJ2-3
d_call: NA
cdr3_aa: CASSEELQFSGTDTQYF
cdr3_nt: TGTGCCAGCAGTGAAGAACTCCAGTTCAGTGGCACAGATACGCAGTATTTT

v_call: TRBV18
clone_size: few
j_call: TRBJ1-2
d_call: TRBD1
cdr3_aa: CASNSRGRGYGYTF
cdr3_nt: TGTGCCAGCAACTCCAGGGGGCGCGGCTATGGCTACACCTTC

v_call: TRBV2
clone_size: many
j_call: TRBJ2-1
d_call: TRBD1
cdr3_aa: CASITGTGSYEQFF
cdr3_nt: TGTGCCAGCATTACCGGGACAGGGTCATATGAGCAGTTCTTC

v_call: TRBV15
clone_size: few
j_call: TRBJ2-3
d_call: NA
cdr3_aa: CATSRGGGVTDTQYF
cdr3_nt: TGTGCCACCAGCAGAGGAGGAGGGGTCACAGATACGCAGTATTTT

v_call: TRBV12-3/TRBV12-4
clone_size: NA
j_call: TRBJ2-4
d_call: NA
cdr3_aa: CASSSLSGDEGIQYF
cdr3_nt: TGTGCCAGCAGTAGTTTATCGGGGGACGAGGGCATTCAGTACTTC

v_call: TRBV7-8
clone_size: many
j_call: TRBJ2-2
d_call: TRBD2
cdr3_aa: CASSLVVKREAYTGELFF
cdr3_nt: TGTGCCAGCAGCTTAGTCGTAAAACGGGAGGCATACACCGGGGAGCTGTTTTTT

v_call: TRBV5-1
clone_size: NA
j_call: TRBJ2-7
d_call: TRBD2
cdr3_aa: CASSYRLAGGRAYEQYF
cdr3_nt: TGCGCCAGCAGCTACCGACTAGCGGGAGGGCGAGCCTACGAGCAGTACTTC

v_call: TRBV7-3
clone_size: NA
j_call: TRBJ2-1
d_call: TRBD2
cdr3_aa: CASSLTLAGGPHEQFF
cdr3_nt: TGTGCCAGCAGCTTAACCTTAGCGGGAGGGCCCCATGAGCAGTTCTTC

v_call: TRBV29-1
clone_size: NA
j_call: TRBJ1-2
d_call: NA
cdr3_aa: CSVARAGRSAGYTF
cdr3_nt: TGCAGCGTTGCACGGGCCGGGCGTTCAGCTGGCTACACCTTC

v_call: TRBV5-1
clone_size: few
j_call: TRBJ2-3
d_call: TRBD2
cdr3_aa: CASSFRGGLATDTQYF
cdr3_nt: TGCGCCAGCAGCTTTAGGGGAGGGCTAGCCACAGATACGCAGTATTTT

v_call: TRBV5-1
clone_size: few
j_call: TRBJ1-2
d_call: TRBD1
cdr3_aa: CASSSRGGQGIDGYTF
cdr3_nt: TGCGCCAGCAGCTCCAGGGGGGGACAGGGAATCGATGGCTACACCTTC

v_call: TRBV2
clone_size: few
j_call: TRBJ2-3
d_call: NA
cdr3_aa: CASSELVRAQDTQYF
cdr3_nt: TGTGCCAGCAGTGAACTGGTTAGGGCGCAAGATACGCAGTATTTT